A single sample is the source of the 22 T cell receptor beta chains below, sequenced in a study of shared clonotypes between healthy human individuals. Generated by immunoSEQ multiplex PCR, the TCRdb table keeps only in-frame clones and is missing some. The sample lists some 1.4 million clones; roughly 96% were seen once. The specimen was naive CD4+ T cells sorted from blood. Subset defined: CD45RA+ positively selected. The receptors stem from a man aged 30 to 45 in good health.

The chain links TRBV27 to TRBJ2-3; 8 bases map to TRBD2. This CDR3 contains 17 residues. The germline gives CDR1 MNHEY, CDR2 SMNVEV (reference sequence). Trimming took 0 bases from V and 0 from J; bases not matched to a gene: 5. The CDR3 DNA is TGTGCCAGCAGTTTATCTACTAGCGGAACTAGCACAGATACGCAGTATTTT. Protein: CASSLSTSGTSTDTQYF.

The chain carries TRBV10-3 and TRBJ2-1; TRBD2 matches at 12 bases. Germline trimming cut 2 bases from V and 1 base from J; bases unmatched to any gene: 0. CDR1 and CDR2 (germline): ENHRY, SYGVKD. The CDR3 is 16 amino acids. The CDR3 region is CAISEGLAGSYNEQFF. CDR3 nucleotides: TGTGCCATCAGTGAGGGACTAGCGGGGTCCTACAATGAGCAGTTCTTC.

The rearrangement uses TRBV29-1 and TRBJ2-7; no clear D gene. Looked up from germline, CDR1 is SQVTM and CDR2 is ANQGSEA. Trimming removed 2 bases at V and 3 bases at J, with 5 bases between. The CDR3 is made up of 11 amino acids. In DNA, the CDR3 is TGCAGCGTTGAACAGGACTACGAGCAGTACTTC. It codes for CSVEQDYEQYF.

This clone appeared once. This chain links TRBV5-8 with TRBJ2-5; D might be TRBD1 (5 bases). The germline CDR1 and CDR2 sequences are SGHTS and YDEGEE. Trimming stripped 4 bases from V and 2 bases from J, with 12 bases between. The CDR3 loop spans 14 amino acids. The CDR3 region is CASSPRDRQETQYF. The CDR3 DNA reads TGTGCCAGCAGCCCCCGTGACAGACAAGAGACCCAGTACTTC. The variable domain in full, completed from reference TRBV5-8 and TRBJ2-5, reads EAGVTQSPTHLIKTRGQQATLRCSPISGHTSVYWYQQALGLGLQFLLWYDEGEERNRGNFPPRFSGRQFPNYSSELNVNALELEDSALYLCASSPRDRQETQYFGPGTRLLVL.

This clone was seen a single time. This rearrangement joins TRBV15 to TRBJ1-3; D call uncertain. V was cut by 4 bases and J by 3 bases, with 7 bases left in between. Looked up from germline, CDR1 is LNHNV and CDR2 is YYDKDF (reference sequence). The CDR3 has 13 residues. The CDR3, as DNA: TGTGCCACCAGCAAGGCTTTTGGAAACACCATATATTTT. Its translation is CATSKAFGNTIYF.

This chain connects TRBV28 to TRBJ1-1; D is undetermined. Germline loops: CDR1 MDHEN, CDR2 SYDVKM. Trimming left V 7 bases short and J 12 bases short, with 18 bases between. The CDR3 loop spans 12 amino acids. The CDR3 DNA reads TGTGCCAGCACCCCCACGGGGATCGGAACTTTCTTT. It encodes CASTPTGIGTFF.

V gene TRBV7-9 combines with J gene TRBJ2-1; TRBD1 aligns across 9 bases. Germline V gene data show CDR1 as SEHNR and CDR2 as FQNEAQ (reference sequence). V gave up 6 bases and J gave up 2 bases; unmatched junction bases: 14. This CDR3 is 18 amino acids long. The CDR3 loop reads CASREQGALRGPYNEQFF. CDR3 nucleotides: TGTGCCAGCAGGGAACAGGGGGCTTTGAGGGGACCCTACAATGAGCAGTTCTTC.

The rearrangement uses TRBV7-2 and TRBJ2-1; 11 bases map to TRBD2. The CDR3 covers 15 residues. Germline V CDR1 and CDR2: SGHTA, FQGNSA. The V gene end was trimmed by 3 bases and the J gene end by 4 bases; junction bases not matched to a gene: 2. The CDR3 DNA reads TGTGCCAGCAGCTTCACTAGCGGGGGTTACAATGAGCAGTTCTTC. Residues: CASSFTSGGYNEQFF.

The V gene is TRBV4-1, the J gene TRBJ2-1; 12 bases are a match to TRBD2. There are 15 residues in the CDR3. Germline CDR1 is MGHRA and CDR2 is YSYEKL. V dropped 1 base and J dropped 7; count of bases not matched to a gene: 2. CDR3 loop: CASSQVTSGRNEQFF. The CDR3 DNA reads TGCGCCAGCAGCCAAGTAACTAGCGGGAGGAATGAGCAGTTCTTC.

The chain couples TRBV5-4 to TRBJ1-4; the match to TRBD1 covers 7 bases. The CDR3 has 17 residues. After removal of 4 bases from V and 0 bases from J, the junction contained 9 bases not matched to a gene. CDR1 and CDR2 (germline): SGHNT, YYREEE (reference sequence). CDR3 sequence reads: CASSPGGRGTTNEKLFF. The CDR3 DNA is TGTGCCAGCAGCCCCGGTGGCAGGGGGACAACTAATGAAAAACTGTTTTTT.

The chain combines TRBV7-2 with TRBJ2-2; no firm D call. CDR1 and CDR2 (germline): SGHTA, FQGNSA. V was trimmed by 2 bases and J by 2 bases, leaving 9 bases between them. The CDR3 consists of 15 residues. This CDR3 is CASSLYSGNTGELFF. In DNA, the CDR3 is TGTGCCAGCAGCTTATATTCAGGAAACACCGGGGAGCTGTTTTTT.

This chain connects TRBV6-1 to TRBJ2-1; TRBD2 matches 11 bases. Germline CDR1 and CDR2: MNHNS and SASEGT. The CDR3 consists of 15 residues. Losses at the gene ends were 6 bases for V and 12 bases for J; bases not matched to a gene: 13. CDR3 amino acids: CASSVGTSGWRGQFF. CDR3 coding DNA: TGTGCCAGCAGCGTGGGGACTAGCGGCTGGCGGGGGCAGTTCTTC.

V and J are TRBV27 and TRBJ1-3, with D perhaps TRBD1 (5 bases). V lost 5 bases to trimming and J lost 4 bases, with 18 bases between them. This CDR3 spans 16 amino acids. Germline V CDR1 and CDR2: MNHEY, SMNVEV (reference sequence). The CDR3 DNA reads TGTGCCAGCAGTCGCGCCGGGACGGCGGGAGGAAACACCATATATTTT. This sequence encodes CASSRAGTAGGNTIYF.

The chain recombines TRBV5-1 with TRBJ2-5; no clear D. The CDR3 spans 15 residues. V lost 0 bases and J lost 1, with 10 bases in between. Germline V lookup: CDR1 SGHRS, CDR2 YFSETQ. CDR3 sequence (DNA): TGCGCCAGCAGCTTGGTTCTTGGACGCCAAGAGACCCAGTACTTC. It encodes CASSLVLGRQETQYF.

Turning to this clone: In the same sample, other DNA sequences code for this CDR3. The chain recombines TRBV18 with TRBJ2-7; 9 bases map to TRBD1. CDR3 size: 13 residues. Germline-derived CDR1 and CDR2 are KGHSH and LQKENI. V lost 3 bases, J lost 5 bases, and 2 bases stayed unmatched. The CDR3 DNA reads TGTGCCAGCTCACCGGGGACAGGGAACGAGCAGTACTTC. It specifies CASSPGTGNEQYF.

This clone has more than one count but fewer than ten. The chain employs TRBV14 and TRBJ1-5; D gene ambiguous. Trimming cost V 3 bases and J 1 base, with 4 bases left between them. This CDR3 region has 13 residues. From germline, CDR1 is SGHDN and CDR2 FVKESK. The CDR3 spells CASSHKSNQPQHF. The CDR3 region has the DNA TGTGCCAGCAGCCATAAGAGCAATCAGCCCCAGCATTTT.

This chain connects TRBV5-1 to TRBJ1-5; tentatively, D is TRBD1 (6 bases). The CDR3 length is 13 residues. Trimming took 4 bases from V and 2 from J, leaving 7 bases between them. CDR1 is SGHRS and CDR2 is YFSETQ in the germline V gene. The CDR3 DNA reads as TGCGCCAGCAGCGAGGGGGGCAATCAGCCCCAGCATTTT. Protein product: CASSEGGNQPQHF.

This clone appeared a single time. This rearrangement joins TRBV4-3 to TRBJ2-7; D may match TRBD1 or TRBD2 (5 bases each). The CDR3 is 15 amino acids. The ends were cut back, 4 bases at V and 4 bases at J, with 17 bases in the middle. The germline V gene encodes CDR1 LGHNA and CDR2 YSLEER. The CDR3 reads CASSLRDGGLYEQYF. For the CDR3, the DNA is TGCGCCAGCAGCCTCCGGGACGGAGGTTTGTACGAGCAGTACTTC.

CDR3 region: CASSYSPGGAGGYTF. CDR3 in DNA: TGTGCCAGCAGTTACTCCCCGGGGGGGGCAGGTGGCTACACCTTC. This sequence joins TRBV6-5 and TRBJ1-2; tentative D call: TRBD1 (6 bases). Germline V gene lookup returns CDR1 MNHEY and CDR2 SVGAGI. The CDR3 is made up of 15 amino acids. Between the trimmed V and J ends, which lost 0 bases and 7 bases, there was a span of 15 bases.

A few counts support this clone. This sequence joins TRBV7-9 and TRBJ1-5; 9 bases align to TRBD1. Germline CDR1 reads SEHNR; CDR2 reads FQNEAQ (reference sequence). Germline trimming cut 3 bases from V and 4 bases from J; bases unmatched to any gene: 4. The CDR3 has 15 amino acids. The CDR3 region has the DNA TGTGCCAGCAGCTTTGCGGACAGGGGTAATCAGCCCCAGCATTTT. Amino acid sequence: CASSFADRGNQPQHF.

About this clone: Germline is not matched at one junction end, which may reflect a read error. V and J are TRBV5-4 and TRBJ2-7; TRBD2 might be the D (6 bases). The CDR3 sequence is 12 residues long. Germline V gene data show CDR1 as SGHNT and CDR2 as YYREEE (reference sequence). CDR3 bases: TGTGCCAGCAGCGGGACTCTTCCCAACCAGGACTTC. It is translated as CASSGTLPNQDF.

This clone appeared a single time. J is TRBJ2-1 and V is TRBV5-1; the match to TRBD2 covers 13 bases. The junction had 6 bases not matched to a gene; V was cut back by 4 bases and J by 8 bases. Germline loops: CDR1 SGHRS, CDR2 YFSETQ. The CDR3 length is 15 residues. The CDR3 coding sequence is TGCGCCAGCAGCGTGGGACTAGCGGGATCTTATGAGCAGTTCTTC. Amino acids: CASSVGLAGSYEQFF.